This is a list of T cell receptor beta chains from one sample in a study of blood T cell repertoires in COVID-19. TCRdb keeps only in-frame clones here, not all; method: immunoSEQ multiplex PCR. The repertoire holds 40,000 to 65,000 clones, with 86% as singletons. Sample: peripheral blood. Source of these receptors: a man at least 80 years old with acute or convalescent COVID-19. The CDR3 runs from the conserved cysteine through the conserved F or W. Each record gives: J gene, V gene, D gene, clone size, CDR3 protein, CDR3 DNA. A D gene is named only where the DNA matches it firmly. Size tells how often a clone was seen (once, few, many) or the class of an expanded clone, and some rows leave it out.

>TRBJ2-2|TRBV9|TRBD2|-
CASSLPGGGGPSWNTGELFF
TGTGCCAGCAGCCTCCCGGGAGGGGGGGGGCCTAGTTGGAACACCGGGGAGCTGTTTTTT
>TRBJ1-2|TRBV5-1|TRBD1|once
CASSLSGTGNGYTF
TGCGCCAGCAGCTTGTCAGGGACAGGGAACGGCTACACCTTC
>TRBJ1-2|TRBV19|-|-
CASNRQGTTNYGYTF
TGTGCCAGTAATAGGCAGGGGACAACTAACTATGGCTACACCTTC
>TRBJ2-1|TRBV4-2|TRBD2|-
CASSQGTSGEANEQFF
TGTGCCAGCAGCCAAGGGACTAGCGGGGAGGCCAATGAGCAGTTCTTC
>TRBJ2-2|TRBV6-1|-|-
CASSEYRDTTGELFF
TGTGCCAGCAGTGAATACAGGGACACCACCGGGGAGCTGTTTTTT
>TRBJ1-5|TRBV12-5|TRBD1|-
CASGSQLTGTGFNQPQHF
TGTGCTAGTGGTTCACAACTAACCGGGACAGGGTTCAATCAGCCCCAGCATTTT
>TRBJ2-1|TRBV4-1|TRBD2|once
CASSQTRTSAFNEQFF
TGCGCCAGCAGCCAAACTCGGACTAGCGCCTTCAATGAGCAGTTCTTC
>TRBJ2-7|TRBV10-3|-|-
CAIQGPLHEQYF
TGTGCCATCCAGGGTCCCCTCCACGAGCAGTACTTC
>TRBJ1-6|TRBV9|-|-
CASSTGGDGSPLHF
TGTGCCAGCTCCACGGGGGGGGATGGATCACCCCTCCACTTT
>TRBJ2-2|TRBV4-3|-|-
CASSQDPIVGGNTGELFF
TGCGCCAGCAGCCAAGATCCCATCGTGGGGGGGAACACCGGGGAGCTGTTTTTT
>TRBJ2-7|TRBV4-3|TRBD1|once
CASSHSLRGQGRGEQYF
TGCGCCAGCAGCCATTCCCTTAGGGGGCAGGGAAGGGGCGAGCAGTACTTC
>TRBJ1-1|TRBV18|-|-
CASSPGQGEAFF
TGTGCCAGCTCACCAGGGCAGGGCGAAGCTTTCTTT
>TRBJ2-7|TRBV19|-|-
CASNEGDKAYEQYF
TGTGCCAGTAATGAAGGGGACAAGGCCTACGAGCAGTACTTC
>TRBJ2-7|TRBV5-5|-|-
CASSWLGPEYEQYF
TGTGCCAGCAGCTGGCTGGGGCCGGAGTACGAGCAGTACTTC
>TRBJ2-7|TRBV6-2/TRBV6-3|TRBD2|-
CASSSPRTSGGTFSYEQYF
TGTGCCAGCAGTTCCCCGAGGACTAGCGGGGGGACATTCTCCTACGAGCAGTACTTC
>TRBJ2-1|TRBV19|-|-
CASSIAPTGREQFF
TGTGCCAGTAGTATAGCCCCAACGGGGAGGGAGCAGTTCTTC
>TRBJ2-5|TRBV6-6|TRBD2|few
CASSLSGGPQETQYF
TGTGCCAGCAGCCTTAGCGGGGGGCCGCAAGAGACCCAGTACTTC
>TRBJ2-3|TRBV3-1/TRBV3-2|TRBD2|-
CASSQDAGGARDTQYF
TGTGCCAGCAGCCAAGATGCGGGGGGGGCCCGGGATACGCAGTATTTT
>TRBJ2-7|TRBV18|-|-
CASSLDSYEQYF
TGTGCCAGCTCCCTCGACAGCTACGAGCAGTACTTC
>TRBJ2-1|TRBV7-2|-|-
CASSFWGRDNEQFF
TGTGCCAGCAGCTTTTGGGGCCGAGACAATGAGCAGTTCTTC
>TRBJ2-7|TRBV5-1|-|-
CASSKELGSSYEQYF
TGCGCCAGCAGCAAGGAGCTGGGGAGCTCCTACGAGCAGTACTTC
>TRBJ1-2|TRBV6-2/TRBV6-3|TRBD1|-
CASSYGTGFNYGYTF
TGTGCCAGCAGTTACGGGACAGGGTTTAACTATGGCTACACCTTC
>TRBJ2-1|TRBV19|TRBD1|once
CASSWGQGGNNEQFF
TGTGCCAGTAGTTGGGGACAGGGAGGGAACAATGAGCAGTTCTTC
>TRBJ1-3|TRBV7-6|TRBD1|-
CASSLGGRSTGNTIYF
TGTGCCAGCAGCCTAGGGGGCAGGTCGACTGGAAACACCATATATTTT
>TRBJ1-1|TRBV27|TRBD1|-
CASSGGQLGMNTEAFF
TGTGCCAGCAGCGGGGGACAGCTCGGGATGAACACTGAAGCTTTCTTT
>TRBJ1-5|TRBV4-1|TRBD1|-
CASSKGQGARDQPQHF
TGCGCCAGCAGCAAAGGACAGGGGGCGCGGGATCAGCCCCAGCATTTT
>TRBJ2-2|TRBV9|TRBD1|-
CASSPWTGGNTGELFF
TGTGCCAGCAGCCCCTGGACAGGGGGGAACACCGGGGAGCTGTTTTTT
>TRBJ1-2|TRBV5-1|-|once
CASSPDRPYGYTF
TGCGCCAGCAGCCCGGACAGACCGTATGGCTACACCTTC
>TRBJ2-5|TRBV7-3|-|-
CASSLNWALQETQYF
TGTGCCAGCAGCTTAAACTGGGCCCTCCAAGAGACCCAGTACTTC
>TRBJ2-3|TRBV5-4|TRBD2|-
CASSLPLAGGPSDTQYF
TGTGCCAGCAGCTTACCCCTAGCGGGGGGCCCGTCGGATACGCAGTATTTT
>TRBJ2-1|TRBV6-2/TRBV6-3|TRBD1|-
CASSYIGTGEFF
TGTGCCAGCAGTTACATAGGGACAGGAGAGTTCTTC
>TRBJ2-1|TRBV7-2|-|-
CASSPDEAPFYNEQFF
TGTGCCAGCAGCCCCGACGAGGCCCCTTTTTACAATGAGCAGTTCTTC
>TRBJ1-4|TRBV3-1/TRBV3-2|TRBD1|-
CASSFRQGALEKLFF
TGTGCCAGCAGCTTCCGACAGGGGGCATTAGAAAAACTGTTTTTT
>TRBJ2-5|TRBV7-8|TRBD2|-
CASSLALAGGTQETQYF
TGTGCCAGCAGCTTAGCCCTAGCGGGGGGGACCCAAGAGACCCAGTACTTC
>TRBJ2-7|TRBV5-4|TRBD2|once
CASSFGSGGEYEQYF
TGTGCCAGCAGCTTCGGTAGCGGGGGGGAATACGAGCAGTACTTC
>TRBJ2-5|TRBV28|TRBD2|-
CASSIQTSGGTKETQYF
TGTGCCAGCAGTATACAGACTAGCGGGGGGACCAAAGAGACCCAGTACTTC
>TRBJ1-3|TRBV19|TRBD1|-
CASSDLTGAAGGLSGNTIYF
TGTGCCAGTAGTGACCTAACAGGGGCCGCGGGGGGCCTCTCTGGAAACACCATATATTTT
>TRBJ1-3|TRBV19|-|-
CATTGSSGNTIYF
TGTGCCACCACGGGTAGCTCTGGAAACACCATATATTTT
>TRBJ2-4|TRBV6-4|TRBD1|-
CASRTGDGAKNIQYF
TGTGCCAGCAGGACAGGGGATGGGGCCAAAAACATTCAGTACTTC
>TRBJ2-1|TRBV7-7|TRBD2|-
CASSASAGAYNEQFF
TGTGCTAGCAGCGCATCAGCGGGGGCCTACAATGAGCAGTTCTTC
>TRBJ1-1|TRBV6-5|-|-
CASSYGDRLNTEAFF
TGTGCCAGCAGTTACGGAGACAGACTGAACACTGAAGCTTTCTTT
>TRBJ1-1|TRBV11-2|-|-
CASSLDPGGAFF
TGTGCCAGCAGCTTAGATCCTGGGGGGGCTTTCTTT
>TRBJ2-3|TRBV4-3|TRBD2|-
CASSQAPRRGGGADTQYF
TGCGCCAGCAGCCAAGCGCCTCGGCGGGGGGGCGGGGCAGATACGCAGTATTTT
>TRBJ1-2|TRBV5-8|TRBD1|-
CASSLRDRGYGYTF
TGTGCCAGCAGCTTGCGGGACAGGGGCTATGGCTACACCTTC
>TRBJ2-7|TRBV6-2/TRBV6-3|-|-
CASSLEESYEQYF
TGTGCCAGCAGCCTCGAGGAATCCTACGAGCAGTACTTC